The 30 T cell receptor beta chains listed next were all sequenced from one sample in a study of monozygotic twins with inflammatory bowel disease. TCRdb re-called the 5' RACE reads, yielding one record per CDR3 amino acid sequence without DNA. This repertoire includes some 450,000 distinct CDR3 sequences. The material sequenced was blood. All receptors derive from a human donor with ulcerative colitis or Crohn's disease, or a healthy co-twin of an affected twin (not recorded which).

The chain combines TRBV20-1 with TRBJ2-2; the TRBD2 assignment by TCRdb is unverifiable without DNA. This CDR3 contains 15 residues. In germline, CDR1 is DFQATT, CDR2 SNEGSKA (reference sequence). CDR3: CSARDPTGPTGELFF.

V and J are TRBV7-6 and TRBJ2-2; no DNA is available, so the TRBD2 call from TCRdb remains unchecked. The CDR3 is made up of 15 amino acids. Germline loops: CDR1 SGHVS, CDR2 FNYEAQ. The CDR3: CASSLPLERAGELFF.

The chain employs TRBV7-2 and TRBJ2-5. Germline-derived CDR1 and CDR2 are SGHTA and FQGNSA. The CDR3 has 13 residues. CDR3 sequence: CASSLNTGETQYF.

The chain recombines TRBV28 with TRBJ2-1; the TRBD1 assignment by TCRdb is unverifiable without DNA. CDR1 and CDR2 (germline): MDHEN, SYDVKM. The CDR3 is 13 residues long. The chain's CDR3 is CASSWGRINEQFF. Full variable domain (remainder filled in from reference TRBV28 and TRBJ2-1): DVKVTQSSRYLVKRTGEKVFLECVQDMDHENMFWYRQDPGLGLRLIYFSYDVKMKEKGDIPEGYSVSREKKERFSLILESASTNQTSMYLCASSWGRINEQFFGPGTRLTVL.

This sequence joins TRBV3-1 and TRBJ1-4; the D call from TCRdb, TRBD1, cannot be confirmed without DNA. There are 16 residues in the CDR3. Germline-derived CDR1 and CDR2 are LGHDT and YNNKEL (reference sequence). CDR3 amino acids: CASSQGGTGAREKLFF.

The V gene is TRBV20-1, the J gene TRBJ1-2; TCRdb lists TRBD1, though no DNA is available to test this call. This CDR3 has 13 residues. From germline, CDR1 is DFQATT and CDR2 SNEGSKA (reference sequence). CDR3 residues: CSARLQEIYGYTF.

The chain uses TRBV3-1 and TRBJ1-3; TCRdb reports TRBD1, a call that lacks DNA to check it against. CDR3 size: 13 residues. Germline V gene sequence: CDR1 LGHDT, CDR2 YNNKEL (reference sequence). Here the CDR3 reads CASSHLGAYTIYF.

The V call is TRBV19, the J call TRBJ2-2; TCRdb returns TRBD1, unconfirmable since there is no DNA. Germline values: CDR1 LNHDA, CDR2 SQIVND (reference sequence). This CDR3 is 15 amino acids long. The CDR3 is CASSPTRQGAGELFF.

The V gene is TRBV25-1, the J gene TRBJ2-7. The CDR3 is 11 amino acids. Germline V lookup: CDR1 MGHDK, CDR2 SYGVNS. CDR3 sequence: CASRRVYEQYF.

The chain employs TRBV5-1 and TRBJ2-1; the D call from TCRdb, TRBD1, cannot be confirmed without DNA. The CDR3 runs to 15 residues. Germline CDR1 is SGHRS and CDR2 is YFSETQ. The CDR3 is CASFGGQGVIHEQFF.

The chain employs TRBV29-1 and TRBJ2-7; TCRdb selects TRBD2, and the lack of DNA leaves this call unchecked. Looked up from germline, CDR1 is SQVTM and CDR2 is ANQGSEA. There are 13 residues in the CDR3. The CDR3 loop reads CSVTHSAGTEQYF.

CDR3: CASSEFYGYTF. This chain uses TRBV25-1 with TRBJ1-2. CDR3 length: 11 amino acids. Germline CDR1 MGHDK, CDR2 SYGVNS.

The CDR3 sequence is CASTLAGQANYGYTF. The chain employs TRBV13 and TRBJ1-2. The CDR3 loop spans 15 amino acids. The germline gives CDR1 PRHDT, CDR2 FYEKMQ (reference sequence).

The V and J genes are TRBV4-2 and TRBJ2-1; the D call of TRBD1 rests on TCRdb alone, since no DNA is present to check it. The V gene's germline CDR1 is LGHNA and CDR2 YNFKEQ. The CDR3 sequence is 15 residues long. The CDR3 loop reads CASSPRTGAGNEQFF.

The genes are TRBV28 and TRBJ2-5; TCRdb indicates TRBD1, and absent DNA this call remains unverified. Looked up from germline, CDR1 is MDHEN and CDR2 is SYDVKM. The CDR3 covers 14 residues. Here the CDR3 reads CASSLWGGEETQYF.

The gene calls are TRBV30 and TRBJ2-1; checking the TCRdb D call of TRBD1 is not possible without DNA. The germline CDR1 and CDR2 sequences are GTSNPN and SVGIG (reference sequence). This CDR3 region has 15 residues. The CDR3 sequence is CAWSPGQGTYNEQFF.

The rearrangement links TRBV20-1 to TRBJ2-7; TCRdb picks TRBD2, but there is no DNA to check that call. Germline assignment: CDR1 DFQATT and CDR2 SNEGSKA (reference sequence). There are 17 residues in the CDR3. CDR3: CSAPGYREGRVSYEQYF.

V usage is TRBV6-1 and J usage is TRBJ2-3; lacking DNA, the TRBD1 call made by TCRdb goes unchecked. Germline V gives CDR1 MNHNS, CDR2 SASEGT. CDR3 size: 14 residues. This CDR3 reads CASWGAANTDTQYF.

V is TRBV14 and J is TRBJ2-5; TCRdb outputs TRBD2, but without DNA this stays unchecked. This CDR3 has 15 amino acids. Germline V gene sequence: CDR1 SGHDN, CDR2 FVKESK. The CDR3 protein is CASSEGLAGSETQYF.

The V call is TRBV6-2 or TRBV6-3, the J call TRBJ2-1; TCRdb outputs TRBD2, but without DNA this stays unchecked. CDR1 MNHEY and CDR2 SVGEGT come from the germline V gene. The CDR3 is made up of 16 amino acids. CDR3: CASSYSGHLSYNEQFF.

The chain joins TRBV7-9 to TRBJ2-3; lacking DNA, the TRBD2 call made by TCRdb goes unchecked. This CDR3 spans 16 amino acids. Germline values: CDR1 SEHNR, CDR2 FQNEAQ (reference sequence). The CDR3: CASSFQGGAATDTQYF.

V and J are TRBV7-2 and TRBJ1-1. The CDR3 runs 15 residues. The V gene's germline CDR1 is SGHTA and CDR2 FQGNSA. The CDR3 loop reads CASSLVWQKNTEAFF.

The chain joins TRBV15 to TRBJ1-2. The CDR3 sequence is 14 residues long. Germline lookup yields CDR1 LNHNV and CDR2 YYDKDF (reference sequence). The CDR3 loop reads CATSRAGGTYGYTF.

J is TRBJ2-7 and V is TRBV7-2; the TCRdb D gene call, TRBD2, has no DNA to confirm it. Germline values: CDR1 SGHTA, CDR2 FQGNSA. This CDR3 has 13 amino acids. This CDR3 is CASSRSTIMEQYF.

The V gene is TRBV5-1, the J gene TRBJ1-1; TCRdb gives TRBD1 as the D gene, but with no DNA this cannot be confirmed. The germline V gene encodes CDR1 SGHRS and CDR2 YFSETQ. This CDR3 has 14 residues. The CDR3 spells CASSSGILNTEAFF.

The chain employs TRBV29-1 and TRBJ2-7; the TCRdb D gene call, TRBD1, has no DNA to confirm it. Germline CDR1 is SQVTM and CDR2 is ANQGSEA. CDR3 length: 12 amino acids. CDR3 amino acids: CSAQGRDYEQYF.

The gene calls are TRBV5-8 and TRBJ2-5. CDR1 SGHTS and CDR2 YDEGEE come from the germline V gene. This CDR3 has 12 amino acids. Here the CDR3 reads CASSFDQETQYF.

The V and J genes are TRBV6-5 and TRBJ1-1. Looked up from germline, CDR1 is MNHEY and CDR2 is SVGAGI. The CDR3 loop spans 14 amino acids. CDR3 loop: CASSYRVWNTEAFF.

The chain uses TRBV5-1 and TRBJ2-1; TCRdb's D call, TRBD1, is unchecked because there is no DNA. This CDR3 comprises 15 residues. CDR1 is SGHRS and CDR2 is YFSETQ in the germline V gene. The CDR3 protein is CASSLAGAEYNEQFF. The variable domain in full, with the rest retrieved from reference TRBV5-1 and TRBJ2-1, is KAGVTQTPRYLIKTRGQQVTLSCSPISGHRSVSWYQQTPGQGLQFLFEYFSETQRNKGNFPGRFSGRQFSNSRSEMNVSTLELGDSALYLCASSLAGAEYNEQFFGPGTRLTVL.

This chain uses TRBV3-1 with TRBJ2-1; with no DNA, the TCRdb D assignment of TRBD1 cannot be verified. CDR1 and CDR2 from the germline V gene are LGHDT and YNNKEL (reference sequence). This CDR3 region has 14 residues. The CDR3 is CASSQGQYYNEQFF.